This TCR beta chain was obtained from a study of graft-versus-host responses after intestinal transplantation. Across the study: Recipients received multivisceral, liver-intestinal, or isolated intestinal transplants. Findings of the study overall: Recipient marrow contained GvH clones, some of which appeared first in ileum or blood.

Some clones are missing from TCRdb's copy, which holds only in-frame ones; the method was immunoSEQ multiplex PCR. The sample holds around 130,000 clones, around 94% seen once. This CDR3 spans 15 amino acids. Germline V gives CDR1 MNHEY, CDR2 SVGAGI. V lost 6 bases and J 5 bases, leaving 19 bases between the germline ends. This clone was counted between two and nine times. What it binds is not known. This rearrangement joins TRBV6-5 to TRBJ1-1; D might be TRBD1 (5 bases). The sample in question was unstimulated CD4+ T cells sorted from spleen or lymph node cells, obtained before intestinal transplant. This clonotype was sampled from a human donor who received an intestinal transplant. The CDR3 loop reads CASRNARGGRTEAFF. CDR3 in DNA: TGTGCCAGCAGAAACGCGAGGGGAGGGCGGACTGAAGCTTTCTTT.